A single sample gave rise to the 4 T cell receptor beta chains below, sequenced in a study of cytomegalovirus exposure and HLA in healthy donors. Assay: immunoSEQ multiplex PCR; the TCRdb copy retains only in-frame clones and omits some. The sample lists approximately 160,000 clones, over 85% occurring once. The material sequenced was PBMCs. The receptor set was obtained from a woman younger than 30 in good health and CMV-seropositive.

The genes are TRBV30 and TRBJ2-7; D may be TRBD1 (6 bases). Trimming shortened V by 1 base and J by 3 bases, and 10 bases separated the two germline ends. Germline V lookup: CDR1 GTSNPN, CDR2 SVGIG (reference sequence). This CDR3 has 13 residues. Here the CDR3 reads CAWSAGQYYEQYF. The DNA of the CDR3 is TGTGCCTGGAGTGCAGGACAGTACTACGAGCAGTACTTC.

CDR3 bases: TGCGCCAGCAGCCAAGGGGCAGCAACTGAAGCTTTCTTT. Translated: CASSQGAATEAFF. The chain is built from TRBV4-3 and TRBJ1-1; the D is unclear. Trimming removed 1 base at V and 5 bases at J, with 8 bases between. Germline V gene sequence: CDR1 LGHNA, CDR2 YSLEER. The CDR3 length is 13 residues.

The J gene is TRBJ1-1, the V gene TRBV6-5; D gene uncertain. The CDR3 totals 14 residues. CDR1 and CDR2 (germline): MNHEY, SVGAGI. Trimming took 8 bases from V and 1 from J, leaving 14 bases between them. CDR3 loop: CASGSSTRNTEAFF. CDR3 DNA sequence: TGTGCCAGCGGCTCGTCCACTAGGAACACTGAAGCTTTCTTT.

The CDR3 region is CASSVSLTSGRQVRSNEQFF. The CDR3, as DNA: TGTGCCAGCAGCGTGTCTTTGACTAGCGGGAGACAAGTAAGATCCAATGAGCAGTTCTTC. The chain links TRBV9 to TRBJ2-1, with 12 bases identical to TRBD2. The CDR3 covers 20 residues. Germline lookup yields CDR1 SGDLS and CDR2 YYNGEE. V shed 2 bases, J shed 6 bases, and the junction held 18 bases outside the gene matches.